The T cell receptor beta chain described here comes from a study of early T cells in non-severe SARS-CoV-2 infection. The germline CDR1 and CDR2 sequences are KGHDR and SFDVKD. V lost 4 bases to trimming and J lost 5 bases; unmatched junction nucleotides: 5. The CDR3 is made up of 16 amino acids. Individual cDNA molecules were tagged with unique molecular identifiers. A single record per CDR3 protein comes from TCRdb applying MiXCR to the 5' RACE reads. The sample holds around 70,000 distinct CDR3 sequences, 12% seen once. The chain employs TRBV24-1 and TRBJ2-5, with 14 bases lining up with TRBD2. Sample: whole blood. The clonotype originates from an adult who was a healthcare worker with PCR-confirmed SARS-CoV-2 infection or an uninfected control (not recorded which). CDR3 sequence reads: CATSETSGRAEETQYF. The CDR3 DNA reads TGTGCCACCAGTGAGACTAGCGGGAGGGCCGAGGAGACCCAGTACTTC.